Detailed here is one T cell receptor (beta chain). Its target is not known. Trimming removed 2 bases from V and 2 bases from J; junction bases left unmatched: 2. CDR3 length: 14 residues. The germline gives CDR1 SGHDT, CDR2 YYEEEE. The sample is drawn from a study of cytomegalovirus exposure and HLA in healthy donors. General study findings and limits: CMV antigen specificity of a few CMV-associated chains was confirmed in vitro. Follow-up analysis later connected one missense variant in DCLRE1C with trimming of TCR beta V- and J-genes. The only immune exposure information that was available was CMV serostatus.

This PCR relied on a set of 60 Vbeta primers and 13 Jbeta primers. Clones were read by immunoSEQ multiplex PCR, and TCRdb kept only the in-frame ones, dropping some. The sample includes about 110,000 clones, approximately 83% of them seen just once. The chain is built from TRBV5-6 and TRBJ2-7; 9 bases map to TRBD2. The receptor's source is a man aged 35-49 years in good health and CMV-seronegative. Sequences were obtained from PBMCs. This chain's CDR3 is CASSFGGGAYEQYF. The CDR3 bases are TGTGCCAGCAGCTTCGGCGGGGGGGCCTACGAGCAGTACTTC.